This T cell receptor beta chain was recorded in a study of response to subunit inactivated influenza vaccine. A single record per CDR3 protein comes from TCRdb applying MiXCR to the RT-PCR reads. This sample carries around 570,000 distinct CDR3 sequences, roughly 10% of them seen once, and the ten largest clones take 8% to 13%. The germline V gene encodes CDR1 MDHEN and CDR2 SYDVKM. The V end lost 5 bases, the J end lost 2 bases, and 19 bases lay between the germline ends. The CDR3 runs 17 residues. This clonotype was detected only a few times. The sample was also reused in another study, on T cells expressing NK-cell markers. That investigation notes: It was by 5'RACE template switching with UMIs that TCR beta cDNA was made. Expanded NKG2C+ T cell clones were not confirmed as HCMV-specific.

The gene calls are TRBV28 and TRBJ1-5; D is perhaps TRBD1 (5 bases). The sequencing here drew on PBMCs from blood, taken on the day of vaccination. The TCR sequence derives from a man aged 50 to 60 who received an inactivated influenza vaccine. The CDR3 bases are TGTGCCAGCAGTCGAATAGGGACCGGGGGTGGCAATCAGCCCCAGCATTTT. Translating gives CASSRIGTGGGNQPQHF.